Listed here are 24 T cell receptor beta chains from one sample, sequenced in a study of shared clonotypes between healthy human individuals. TCRdb's table, derived via immunoSEQ multiplex PCR, lists solely in-frame clones and lacks some. This table has 2.3 million or so clones, 93% appearing once. The material sequenced was naive CD4+ T cells from PBMCs. Documented subset: CD45RA+ positively selected. Receptor source: a young man in good health. Some clones in this sample may be carry-over from other donors' samples.

A note on this clone: This specimen includes other DNA sequences encoding the same CDR3. The chain carries TRBV7-9 and TRBJ2-5; D is ambiguous. Germline V gene sequence: CDR1 SEHNR, CDR2 FQNEAQ (reference sequence). The CDR3 runs 14 residues. V was trimmed by 1 base and J by 4 bases, leaving 10 bases between them. The DNA for the CDR3 is TGTGCCAGCAGCTTAGTGCCGGTAGGAGAGACCCAGTACTTC. Translating gives CASSLVPVGETQYF.

This clone occurred once. The chain couples TRBV6-1 to TRBJ2-7; a weak D match, TRBD1 (6 bases). The germline V gene has CDR1 MNHNS and CDR2 SASEGT. Trimming took off 11 bases at V and 0 bases at J, with 14 bases between the two ends. This CDR3 is built from 13 residues. The CDR3 spells CAGSPGDSYEQYF. Here the CDR3 DNA reads TGTGCCGGGTCCCCAGGGGACTCCTACGAGCAGTACTTC.

The rearrangement links TRBV20-1 to TRBJ2-1; D is perhaps TRBD2 (6 bases). V lost 8 bases to trimming and J lost 9 bases, with 14 bases between them. Germline V gene data show CDR1 as DFQATT and CDR2 as SNEGSKA (reference sequence). The CDR3 extends over 11 amino acids. CDR3 sequence: CSLGGTGEQFF. CDR3 bases: TGCAGTTTAGGCGGGACTGGTGAGCAGTTCTTC.

This clone was seen a single time. J is TRBJ2-5 and V is TRBV19; 9 bases agree with TRBD2. Germline CDR1 is LNHDA and CDR2 is SQIVND (reference sequence). CDR3 length: 18 amino acids. The V segment lost 4 bases and the J segment 0 bases; nucleotides outside the gene matches: 12. CDR3 sequence (DNA): TGTGCCAGTAGTAGGCCGTTTTCGACTAGCGGACACCAAGAGACCCAGTACTTC. Amino acids: CASSRPFSTSGHQETQYF. Complete variable domain (other parts from reference TRBV19 and TRBJ2-5): DGGITQSPKYLFRKEGQNVTLSCEQNLNHDAMYWYRQDPGQGLRLIYYSQIVNDFQKGDIAEGYSVSREKKESFPLTVTSAQKNPTAFYLCASSRPFSTSGHQETQYFGPGTRLLVL.

The chain is built from TRBV2 and TRBJ2-1, with D perhaps TRBD2 (6 bases). V was shortened by 4 bases and J by 4 bases, with 14 bases between the two germline ends. Germline lookup yields CDR1 SNHLY and CDR2 FYNNEI. The length of the CDR3 is 15 residues. This chain's CDR3 is CASSGLSGRYNEQFF. CDR3 in DNA: TGTGCCAGCAGTGGTCTTAGCGGAAGATACAATGAGCAGTTCTTC.

The chain has TRBV4-3 and TRBJ1-2, with D unclear. Trimming pared 1 base from V and 3 bases from J, leaving 12 bases between. Germline V CDR1 and CDR2: LGHNA, YSLEER. This CDR3 has 15 residues. The CDR3 reads CASSQGAQRDYGYTF. CDR3 nucleotide sequence: TGCGCCAGCAGCCAAGGGGCCCAACGGGACTATGGCTACACCTTC.

The chain joins TRBV5-4 to TRBJ2-7; 11 positions match TRBD2. This CDR3 has 15 residues. V lost 0 bases and J lost 5; bases outside the gene matches: 4. The germline gives CDR1 SGHNT, CDR2 YYREEE (reference sequence). In DNA form, the CDR3 reads TGTGCCAGCAGCTTGGGTAGCGGGAGGGCCCACGAGCAGTACTTC. Protein: CASSLGSGRAHEQYF.

Written as DNA, the CDR3 is TGTGCCAGCAGCCCCCGCGGGACAGCTAATAATGAAAAACTGTTTTTT. This codes for CASSPRGTANNEKLFF. The chain is built from TRBV5-6 and TRBJ1-4, with 7 bases aligning to TRBD1. The CDR3 contains 16 residues. Germline V gives CDR1 SGHDT, CDR2 YYEEEE. V shed 4 bases, J shed 4 bases, and the junction held 10 bases outside the gene matches.

In this sample, this clone turned up once. The chain recombines TRBV9 with TRBJ2-6; D not certain. The ends were cut back, 1 base at V and 0 bases at J, with 5 bases in the middle. The CDR3 has 15 amino acids. CDR1 is SGDLS, CDR2 YYNGEE, per germline. The DNA of the CDR3 is TGTGCCAGCAGCGTATGGTACTCTGGGGCCAACGTCCTGACTTTC. It translates to CASSVWYSGANVLTF.

The chain employs TRBV12-2 and TRBJ2-3; the table's D call, TRBD2, was not checked against the DNA. TRBV12-2 is recorded as a pseudogene. CDR3 length: 18 amino acids. The DNA of the CDR3 is TGTGCAAGAATAAGGACTAGCGGGAGCGAATTTAAGGGGGATACGCAGTATTTT. It codes for CARIRTSGSEFKGDTQYF.

Concerning this clone: The sample carries other DNA sequences with the same CDR3. The chain combines TRBV20-1 with TRBJ2-7; possible D gene TRBD2, 5 bases. Trimming took off 4 bases at V and 7 bases at J, with 11 bases between the two ends. The CDR3 has 11 amino acids. Germline V CDR1 and CDR2: DFQATT, SNEGSKA (reference sequence). The CDR3 nucleotides read TGCAGTGCTACCGGAGGTGGTGAGCAGTACTTC. Its protein is CSATGGGEQYF.

DNA of the CDR3: TGCGCCAGCCGACTAGAACTCAGCACAGATACGCAGTATTTT. Protein sequence: CASRLELSTDTQYF. J is TRBJ2-3 and V is TRBV5-1; TRBD2 is a possible D gene (6 bases). CDR3 length equals 14 residues. Germline-derived CDR1 and CDR2 are SGHRS and YFSETQ. V was clipped by 7 bases and J by 0 bases, with 12 bases between them.

The chain couples TRBV27 to TRBJ2-7; 7 bases align to TRBD2. Per the germline V gene, CDR1 is MNHEY and CDR2 is SMNVEV (reference sequence). V was clipped by 6 bases and J by 2 bases; unmatched bases: 10. The CDR3 extends over 15 amino acids. The CDR3 spells CASRRASAGPYEQYF. The CDR3 bases are TGTGCCAGCAGACGCGCCTCAGCGGGACCCTACGAGCAGTACTTC.

The rearrangement joins TRBV11-2 to TRBJ2-5; D uncertain. Trimming shortened V by 6 bases and J by 4 bases, and 9 bases separated the two germline ends. Germline CDR1 reads SGHAT; CDR2 reads FQNNGV. The CDR3 extends over 12 amino acids. The CDR3 loop reads CASRSYGETQYF. The CDR3 DNA sequence: TGTGCCAGCAGGTCCTACGGAGAGACCCAGTACTTC.

This sequence joins TRBV10-3 and TRBJ2-7; 10 positions match TRBD2. V dropped 3 bases and J dropped 4; count of bases not matched to a gene: 9. Looked up from germline, CDR1 is ENHRY and CDR2 is SYGVKD. The CDR3 has 16 residues. CDR3 coding DNA: TGTGCCATCAGTGACCGCCGGACTAGCGGCTCTTACGAGCAGTACTTC. Amino acids: CAISDRRTSGSYEQYF.

This clone is a singleton in its sample. The rearrangement links TRBV18 to TRBJ1-2, with TRBD1 as a possible D gene (6 bases). Germline CDR1 KGHSH, CDR2 LQKENI. This CDR3 comprises 15 residues. Trimming pared 2 bases from V and 4 bases from J, leaving 14 bases between. This chain's CDR3 is CASSPGTGGGYGYTF. The CDR3 nucleotides read TGTGCCAGCTCACCAGGGACCGGGGGCGGCTATGGCTACACCTTC.

DNA for the CDR3: TGTGCCAGCAGCGTAAATAGGGGGCGAGAGACCCAGTACTTC. Encoded protein: CASSVNRGRETQYF. This chain connects TRBV9 to TRBJ2-5, with 7 bases matching TRBD1. V gave up 1 base and J gave up 4 bases; unmatched junction bases: 4. Germline CDR1 is SGDLS and CDR2 is YYNGEE. The CDR3 is 14 residues long.

This clone was detected only a few times. The chain joins TRBV2 to TRBJ1-2; D is undetermined. Looked up from germline, CDR1 is SNHLY and CDR2 is FYNNEI. Deletions cut 5 bases from V and 4 bases from J, with 11 bases between. CDR3 length: 13 amino acids. In nucleotides, the CDR3 is TGTGCCAGCAGTAACGGTCGAGGCTATGGCTACACCTTC. Translation: CASSNGRGYGYTF. Variable domain in full (rest from reference TRBV2 and TRBJ1-2): EPEVTQTPSHQVTQMGQEVILRCVPISNHLYFYWYRQILGQKVEFLVSFYNNEISEKSEIFDDQFSVERPDGSNFTLKIRSTKLEDSAMYFCASSNGRGYGYTFGSGTRLTVV.

The chain combines TRBV15 with TRBJ2-7; TRBD1 is a possible D gene (6 bases). CDR1 is LNHNV and CDR2 is YYDKDF in the germline V gene (reference sequence). The CDR3 runs 16 residues. Trimming pared 5 bases from V and 2 bases from J, leaving 19 bases between. CDR3 region: CATSLGLRQVPYEQYF. DNA for the CDR3: TGTGCCACCAGCCTCGGTCTCCGACAGGTCCCCTACGAGCAGTACTTC.

The V and J genes are TRBV5-1 and TRBJ1-4, with a possible D match to TRBD1 (6 bases). Per the germline V gene, CDR1 is SGHRS and CDR2 is YFSETQ. The CDR3 runs to 15 residues. V was shortened by 4 bases and J by 3 bases, with 13 bases between the two germline ends. CDR3 residues: CASSPLTGPNEKLFF. The CDR3 region has the DNA TGCGCCAGCAGCCCACTCACAGGGCCTAATGAAAAACTGTTTTTT.

This chain joins TRBV15 and TRBJ2-7; 7 bases map to TRBD1. The germline V gene encodes CDR1 LNHNV and CDR2 YYDKDF (reference sequence). This CDR3 has 15 residues. V lost 3 bases and J lost 3; bases outside the gene matches: 8. The CDR3 nucleotides read TGTGCCACCAGCAGTGAGGGGACAGCCGTCTACGAGCAGTACTTC. Translation gives CATSSEGTAVYEQYF. Full variable domain (missing parts from reference TRBV15 and TRBJ2-7): DAMVIQNPRYQVTQFGKPVTLSCSQTLNHNVMYWYQQKSSQAPKLLFHYYDKDFNNEADTPDNFQSRRPNTSFCFLDIRSPGLGDTAMYLCATSSEGTAVYEQYFGPGTRLTVT.

V is TRBV6-5 and J is TRBJ2-7; D unclear. Deletions cut 3 bases from V and 4 bases from J, with 10 bases between. This CDR3 has 13 amino acids. From germline, CDR1 is MNHEY and CDR2 SVGAGI. In DNA, the CDR3 is TGTGCCAGCAGTTATGGCAGTGATTACGAGCAGTACTTC. Translating it yields CASSYGSDYEQYF.

V usage is TRBV6-5 and J usage is TRBJ2-7; TRBD2 matches 9 bases. The CDR3 has 15 residues. Germline V gene data show CDR1 as MNHEY and CDR2 as SVGAGI. V shed 1 base and J 3 bases; nucleotides not matched to a gene: 4. The CDR3 DNA is TGTGCCAGCAGTTACTTGACTAGCGGTAACTACGAGCAGTACTTC. This sequence encodes CASSYLTSGNYEQYF.

This chain connects TRBV11-2 to TRBJ2-3; TRBD2 aligns across 15 bases. This CDR3 region has 16 residues. V lost 4 bases, J lost 6 bases, and 5 bases stayed unmatched. Germline values: CDR1 SGHAT, CDR2 FQNNGV. The CDR3 is CASSSNGLAGGDTQYF. The CDR3, as DNA: TGTGCCAGCAGCTCAAACGGACTAGCGGGAGGGGATACGCAGTATTTT.